This paragraph reports one T cell receptor (beta chain). The protocol was immunoSEQ multiplex PCR, while the TCRdb copy is restricted to in-frame clones and leaves out a portion. The table has under 2,500,000 clones, approximately 94% seen once; the top ten hold approximately 0.13%. CDR3 length: 14 residues. Germline lookup yields CDR1 KGHSH and CDR2 LQKENI. V lost 5 bases and J 3 bases, leaving 12 bases between the germline ends. The sample belongs to a study of shared clonotypes between healthy human individuals. V gene TRBV18 combines with J gene TRBJ2-3; D is unresolved. The receptor's source is a man between 18 and 29 years old in good health. The sequenced material came from naive CD4+ T cells sorted from blood. This sample's subset: CD45RA+ positively selected. CDR3 sequence reads: CASSTPSETDTQYF. The CDR3 DNA follows: TGTGCCAGCTCAACTCCCTCAGAAACAGATACGCAGTATTTT.